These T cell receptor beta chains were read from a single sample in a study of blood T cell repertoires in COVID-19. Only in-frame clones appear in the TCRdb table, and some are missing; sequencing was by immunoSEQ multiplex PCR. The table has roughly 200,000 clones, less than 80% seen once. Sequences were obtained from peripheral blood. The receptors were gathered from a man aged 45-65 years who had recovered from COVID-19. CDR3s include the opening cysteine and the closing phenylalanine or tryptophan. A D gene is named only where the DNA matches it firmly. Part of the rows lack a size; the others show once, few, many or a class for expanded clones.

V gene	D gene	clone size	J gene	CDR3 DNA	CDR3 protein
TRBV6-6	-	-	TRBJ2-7	TGTGCCAGCAGAACCCCCCGAGGGGGGGAGGGTGAGCAGTACTTC	CASRTPRGGEGEQYF
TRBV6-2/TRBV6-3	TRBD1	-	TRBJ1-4	TGTGCCAGCAGTTCGCTCCGGGACAGGGCCGTTACGGGGTTTTTT	CASSSLRDRAVTGFF
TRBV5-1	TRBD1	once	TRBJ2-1	TGCGCCAGCAGCTGGGCGGGACAGGGGAATGAGCAGTTCTTC	CASSWAGQGNEQFF
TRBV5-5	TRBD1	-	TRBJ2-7	TGTGCCAGCAGCTTGGGGGGACAGGGCCACTACGAGCAGTACTTC	CASSLGGQGHYEQYF
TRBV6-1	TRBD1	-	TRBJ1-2	TGTGCCAGCAGTGAAGCGATGGGACAGGGAGGGGGCTACACCTTC	CASSEAMGQGGGYTF
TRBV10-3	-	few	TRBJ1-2	TGTGCCATCAGTGAGTCGCTTTCGGCAGGGCGACTCTATGGCTACACCTTC	CAISESLSAGRLYGYTF
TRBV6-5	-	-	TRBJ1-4	TGTGCCAGCAGTTACTCGCAGGCGACTAATGAAAAACTGTTTTTT	CASSYSQATNEKLFF
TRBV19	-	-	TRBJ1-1	TGTGCCAGTAGTATCCCCGTAGGGGCTGAAACTGAAGCTTTCTTT	CASSIPVGAETEAFF
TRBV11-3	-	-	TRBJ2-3	TGTGCCAGCAGCTCCCCGACGCGGGAAAGGACAGATACGCAGTATTTT	CASSSPTRERTDTQYF
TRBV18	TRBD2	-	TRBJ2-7	TGTGCCAGCTCACCGGGACTAGCGGATTCCTACGAGCAGTACTTC	CASSPGLADSYEQYF
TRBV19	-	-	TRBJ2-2	TGTGCCAGTAGTAGAAAACCTGGGGGGTGGGCCGGGGAGCTGTTTTTT	CASSRKPGGWAGELFF
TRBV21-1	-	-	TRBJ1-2	TGTGCCTGCCCTCCAGCTAACTATGGCTACACCTTC	CACPPANYGYTF
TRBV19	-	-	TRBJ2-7	TGTGCCAGTAGTTTTGGAGGCTCCTACGAGCAGTACTTC	CASSFGGSYEQYF
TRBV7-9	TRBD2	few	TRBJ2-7	TGTGCCAGCAGCTCGGGACTAGCGGGAAGCTCCTACGAGCAGTACTTC	CASSSGLAGSSYEQYF
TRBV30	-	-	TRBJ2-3	TGTGCCTGGAGTTCGGTCAGCACAGATACGCAGTATTTT	CAWSSVSTDTQYF
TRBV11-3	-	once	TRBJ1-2	TGTGCCAGCAGCTTAGATGGGGAGCATGGCTACACCTTC	CASSLDGEHGYTF
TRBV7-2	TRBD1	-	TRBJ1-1	TGTGCCAGCAGCTTAACGTTTCGGGACAGAGAAGCTTTCTTT	CASSLTFRDREAFF
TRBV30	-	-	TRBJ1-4	TGTGCCTGGAGCCCTTTGGACGGAGGTGAAAAACTGTTTTTT	CAWSPLDGGEKLFF
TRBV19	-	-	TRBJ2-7	TGTGCCAGTAGTATGTCGTTAGCGTCCGCCTACGAGCAGTACTTC	CASSMSLASAYEQYF
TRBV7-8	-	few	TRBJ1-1	TGTGCCAGCAGCTTAGCTACAGGGAACACTGAAGCTTTCTTT	CASSLATGNTEAFF
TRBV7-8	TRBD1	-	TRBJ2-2	TGTGCCAGCATCCCGGGACAGGGGGTTGCCGGGGAGCTGTTTTTT	CASIPGQGVAGELFF
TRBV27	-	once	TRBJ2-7	TGTGCCAGCAGTGTGGCCTCCCGGGCCTACGAGCAGTACTTC	CASSVASRAYEQYF
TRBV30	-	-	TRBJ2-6	TGTGCCTGGAGTGCTGACAGATCATATGGGGCCAACGTCCTGACTTTC	CAWSADRSYGANVLTF
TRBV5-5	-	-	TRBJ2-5	TGTGCCAGCAGCTTGGGACGTTGGGGCGTTGAAGAGACCCAGTACTTC	CASSLGRWGVEETQYF
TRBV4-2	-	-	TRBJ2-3	TGTGCCAGCAGCCAAGGGACTGAAAGCACAGATACGCAGTATTTT	CASSQGTESTDTQYF
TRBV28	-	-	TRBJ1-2	TGTGCCAGTTCCCGGGGTAACTATGGCTACACCTTC	CASSRGNYGYTF
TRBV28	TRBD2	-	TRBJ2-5	TGTGCCAGCAGTCAGCAGGGAGGGAGCCGCCGGGAGACCCAGTACTTC	CASSQQGGSRRETQYF
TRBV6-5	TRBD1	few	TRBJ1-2	TGTGCCAGCAGTTATCGAACAGGGGGCTTTAACTATGGCTACACCTTC	CASSYRTGGFNYGYTF
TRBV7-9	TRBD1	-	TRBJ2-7	TGTGCCAGCAGCCCGACAGGGGGGAAAACCTACGAGCAGTACTTC	CASSPTGGKTYEQYF
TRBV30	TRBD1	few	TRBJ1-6	TGTGCCTGGAGTGTAGGGACAGCGAATTCACCCCTCCACTTT	CAWSVGTANSPLHF
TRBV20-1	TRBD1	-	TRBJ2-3	TGCAGTGCTAGTCGAACAGGGGGCGGACGCACAGATACGCAGTATTTT	CSASRTGGGRTDTQYF
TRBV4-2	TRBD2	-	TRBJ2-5	TGTGCCAGCAGCCAAGGACCAGGACTAGCGAAAGAGACCCAGTACTTC	CASSQGPGLAKETQYF
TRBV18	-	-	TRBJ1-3	TGTGCCAGCTCCTCACAAAACACCATATATTTT	CASSSQNTIYF
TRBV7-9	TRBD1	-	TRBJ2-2	TGTGCCAGCAGCTCAGGGGGAACCGGGGAGCTGTTTTTT	CASSSGGTGELFF
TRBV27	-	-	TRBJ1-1	TGTGCCAGCTGTCCGTCGGACGGGAAGTACTCTCTTGGCACTGAAGCTTTCTTT	CASCPSDGKYSLGTEAFF
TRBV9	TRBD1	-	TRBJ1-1	TGTGCCAGCAGCGTGACAGGGGATTACACTGAAGCTTTCTTT	CASSVTGDYTEAFF
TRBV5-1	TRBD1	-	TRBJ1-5	TGCGCCAGCAGCCCCGGGACAGGGAAAATAAGCAATCAGCCCCAGCATTTT	CASSPGTGKISNQPQHF
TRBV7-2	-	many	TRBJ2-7	TGTGCCAGCAGCCCAAACTTTAGTCGTCACTACGAGCAGTACTTC	CASSPNFSRHYEQYF
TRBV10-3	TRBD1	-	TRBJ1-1	TGTGCCATCAGGACAGGGGGGAACACTGAAGCTTTCTTT	CAIRTGGNTEAFF
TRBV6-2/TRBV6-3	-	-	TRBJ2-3	TGTGCCAGCAGTTACCACAGGGCCGTCACAGATACGCAGTATTTT	CASSYHRAVTDTQYF
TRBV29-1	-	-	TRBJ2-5	TGCAGCCACAGAGGGTCAGGGGGGTACCAAGAGACCCAGTACTTC	CSHRGSGGYQETQYF
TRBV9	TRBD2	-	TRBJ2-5	TGTGCCAGCAGCGTGAGCCTGACTAGCGGGAGTTGGGAGACCCAGTACTTC	CASSVSLTSGSWETQYF
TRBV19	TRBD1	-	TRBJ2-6	TGTGCCAGTAGTAACCCGCGAGGGACAGGGGCTGGGGCCAACGTCCTGACTTTC	CASSNPRGTGAGANVLTF
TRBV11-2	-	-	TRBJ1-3	TGTGCCAGCAGCTTCTACAGCATCCGGTCTGGAAACACCATATATTTT	CASSFYSIRSGNTIYF
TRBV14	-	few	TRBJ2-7	TGTGCCAGCAGCCGCCTATTGGCGGGACCACCCCGGGAGCAGTACTTC	CASSRLLAGPPREQYF
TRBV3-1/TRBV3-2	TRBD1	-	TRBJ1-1	TGTGCCAGCAGCCAAGCACAGGGGGTCACTGAAGCTTTCTTT	CASSQAQGVTEAFF
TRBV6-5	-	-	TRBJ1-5	TGTGCCAGTCAACAGGGTTTCGGTCAGCCCCAGCATTTT	CASQQGFGQPQHF
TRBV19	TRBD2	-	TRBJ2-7	TGTGCCAGTAGCCTTCAGGGGACTAGCGGGAGGTCACGTCACGAGCAGTACTTC	CASSLQGTSGRSRHEQYF
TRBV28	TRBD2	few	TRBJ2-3	TGTGCCAGCAGTTGGACTAGCGGGAGGAGCACAGATACGCAGTATTTT	CASSWTSGRSTDTQYF
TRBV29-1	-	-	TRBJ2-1	TGCAGCGTTGAGCGGGTCCGGAATGAGCAGTTCTTC	CSVERVRNEQFF
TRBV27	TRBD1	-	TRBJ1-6	TGTGCCAGCAGTTTACGAAAGGGACAGGGGAGGGATCGATCACCCCTCCACTTT	CASSLRKGQGRDRSPLHF
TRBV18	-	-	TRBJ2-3	TGTGCCAGCTCACCGTCCGGAGATACGCAGTATTTT	CASSPSGDTQYF